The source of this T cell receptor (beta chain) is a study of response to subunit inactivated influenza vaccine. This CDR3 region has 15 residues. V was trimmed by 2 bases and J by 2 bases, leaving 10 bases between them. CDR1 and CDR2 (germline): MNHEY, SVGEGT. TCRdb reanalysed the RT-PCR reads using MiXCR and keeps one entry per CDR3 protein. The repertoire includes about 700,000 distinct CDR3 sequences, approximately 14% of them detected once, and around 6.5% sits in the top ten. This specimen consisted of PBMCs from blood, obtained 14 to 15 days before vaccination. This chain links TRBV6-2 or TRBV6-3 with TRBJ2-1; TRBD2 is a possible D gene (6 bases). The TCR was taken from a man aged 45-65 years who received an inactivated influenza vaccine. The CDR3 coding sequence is TGTGCCAGCAGTTACCGGGACTCCCCCTACAATGAGCAGTTCTTC. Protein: CASSYRDSPYNEQFF.